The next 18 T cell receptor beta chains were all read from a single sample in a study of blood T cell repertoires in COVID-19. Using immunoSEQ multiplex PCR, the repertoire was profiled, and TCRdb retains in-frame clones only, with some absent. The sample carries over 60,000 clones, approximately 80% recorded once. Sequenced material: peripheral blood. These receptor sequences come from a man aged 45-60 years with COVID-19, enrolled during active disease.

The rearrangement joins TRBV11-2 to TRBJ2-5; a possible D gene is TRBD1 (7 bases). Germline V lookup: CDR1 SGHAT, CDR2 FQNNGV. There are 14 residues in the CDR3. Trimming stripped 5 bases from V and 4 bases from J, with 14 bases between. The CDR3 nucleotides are TGTGCCAGCAGCCAGGGGGGACCCTCAGAGACCCAGTACTTC. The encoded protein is CASSQGGPSETQYF. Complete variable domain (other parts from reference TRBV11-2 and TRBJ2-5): EAGVAQSPRYKIIEKRQSVAFWCNPISGHATLYWYQQILGQGPKLLIQFQNNGVVDDSQLPKDRFSAERLKGVDSTLKIQPAKLEDSAVYLCASSQGGPSETQYFGPGTRLLVL.

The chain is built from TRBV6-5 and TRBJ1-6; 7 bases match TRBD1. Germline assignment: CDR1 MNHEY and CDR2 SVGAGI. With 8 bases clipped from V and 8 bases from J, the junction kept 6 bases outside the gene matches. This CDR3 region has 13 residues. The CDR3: CASGRGLYSPLHF. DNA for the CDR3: TGTGCCAGCGGAAGGGGGCTATATTCACCCCTCCACTTT.

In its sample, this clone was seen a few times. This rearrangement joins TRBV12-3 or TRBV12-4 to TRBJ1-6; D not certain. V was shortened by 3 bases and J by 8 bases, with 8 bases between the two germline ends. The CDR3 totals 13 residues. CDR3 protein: CASSFKADSPLHF. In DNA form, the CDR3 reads TGTGCCAGCAGTTTTAAGGCGGATTCACCCCTCCACTTT.

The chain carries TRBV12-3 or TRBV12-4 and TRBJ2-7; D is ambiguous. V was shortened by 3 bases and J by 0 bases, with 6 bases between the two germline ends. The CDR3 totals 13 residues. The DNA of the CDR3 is TGTGCCAGCAGTTTTCTCGGCTCCTACGAGCAGTACTTC. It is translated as CASSFLGSYEQYF.

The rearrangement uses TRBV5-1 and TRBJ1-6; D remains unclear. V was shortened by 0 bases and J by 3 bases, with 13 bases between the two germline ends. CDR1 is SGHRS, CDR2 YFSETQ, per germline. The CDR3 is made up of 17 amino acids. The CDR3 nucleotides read TGCGCCAGCAGCTTGGGGGCAGGAGGTGGCTATAATTCACCCCTCCACTTT. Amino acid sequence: CASSLGAGGGYNSPLHF.

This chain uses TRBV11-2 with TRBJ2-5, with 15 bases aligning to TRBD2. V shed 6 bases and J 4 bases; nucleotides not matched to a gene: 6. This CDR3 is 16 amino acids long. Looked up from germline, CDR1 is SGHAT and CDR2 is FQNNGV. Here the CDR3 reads CASRGLAGGLGETQYF. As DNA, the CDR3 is TGTGCCAGCAGAGGACTAGCGGGGGGGCTTGGAGAGACCCAGTACTTC.

The CDR3 bases are TGTGCCAGCAGTCCGACTAGCGGGGTTTTGGATGAGCAGTTCTTC. Residues: CASSPTSGVLDEQFF. The chain employs TRBV7-9 and TRBJ2-1; TRBD2 aligns across 11 bases. The trim removed 6 bases at V and 8 bases at J, leaving 9 bases unmatched. The CDR3 sequence is 15 residues long. Germline V gene lookup returns CDR1 SEHNR and CDR2 FQNEAQ (reference sequence).

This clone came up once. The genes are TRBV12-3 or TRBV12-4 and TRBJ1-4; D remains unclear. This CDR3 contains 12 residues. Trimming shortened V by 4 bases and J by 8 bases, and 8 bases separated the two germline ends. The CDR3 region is CASSSPGEKLFF. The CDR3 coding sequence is TGTGCCAGCAGTTCCCCCGGGGAAAAACTGTTTTTT.

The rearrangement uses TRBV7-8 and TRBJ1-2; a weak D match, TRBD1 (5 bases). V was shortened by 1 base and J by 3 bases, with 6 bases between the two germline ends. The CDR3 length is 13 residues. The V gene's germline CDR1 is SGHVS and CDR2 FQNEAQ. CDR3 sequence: CASSLGGDYGYTF. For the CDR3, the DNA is TGTGCCAGCAGCTTAGGGGGGGACTATGGCTACACCTTC.

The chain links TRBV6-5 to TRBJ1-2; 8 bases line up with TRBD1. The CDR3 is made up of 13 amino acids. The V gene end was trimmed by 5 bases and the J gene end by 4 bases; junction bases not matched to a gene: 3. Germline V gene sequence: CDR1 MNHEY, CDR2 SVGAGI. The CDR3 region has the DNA TGTGCCAGCAGTCGGGACAGGACCTATGGCTACACCTTC. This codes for CASSRDRTYGYTF.

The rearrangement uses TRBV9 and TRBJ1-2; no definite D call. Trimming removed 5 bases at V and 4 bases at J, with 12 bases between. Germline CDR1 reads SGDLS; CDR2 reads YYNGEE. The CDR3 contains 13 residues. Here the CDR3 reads CASSEGRGYGYTF. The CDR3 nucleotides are TGTGCCAGCAGTGAGGGCCGTGGCTATGGCTACACCTTC.

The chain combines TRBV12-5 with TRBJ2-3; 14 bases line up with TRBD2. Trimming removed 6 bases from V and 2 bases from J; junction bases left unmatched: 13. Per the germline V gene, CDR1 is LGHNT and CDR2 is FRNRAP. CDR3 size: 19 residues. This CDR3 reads CASGLGRRLAGGFTDTQYF. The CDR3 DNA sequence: TGTGCTAGTGGCCTGGGGAGAAGACTAGCGGGGGGGTTCACAGATACGCAGTATTTT.

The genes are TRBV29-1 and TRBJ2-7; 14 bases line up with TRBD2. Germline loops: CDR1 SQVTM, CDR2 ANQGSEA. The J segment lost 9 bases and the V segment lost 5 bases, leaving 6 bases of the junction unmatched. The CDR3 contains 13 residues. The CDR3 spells CSVRTSGGMAQYF. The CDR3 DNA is TGCAGCGTTCGGACTAGCGGGGGGATGGCGCAGTACTTC.

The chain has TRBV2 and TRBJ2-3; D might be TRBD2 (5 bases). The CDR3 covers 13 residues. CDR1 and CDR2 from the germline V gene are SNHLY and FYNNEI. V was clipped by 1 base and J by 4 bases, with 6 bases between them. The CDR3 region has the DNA TGTGCCAGCAGTGAAGGACTATCAGATACGCAGTATTTT. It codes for CASSEGLSDTQYF.

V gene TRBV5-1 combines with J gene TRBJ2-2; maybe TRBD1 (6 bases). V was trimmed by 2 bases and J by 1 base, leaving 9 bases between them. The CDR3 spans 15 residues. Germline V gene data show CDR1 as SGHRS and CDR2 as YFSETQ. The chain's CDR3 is CASSFDRLNTGELFF. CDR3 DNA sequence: TGCGCCAGCAGCTTCGACAGGTTGAACACCGGGGAGCTGTTTTTT. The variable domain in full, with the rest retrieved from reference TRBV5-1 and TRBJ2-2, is KAGVTQTPRYLIKTRGQQVTLSCSPISGHRSVSWYQQTPGQGLQFLFEYFSETQRNKGNFPGRFSGRQFSNSRSEMNVSTLELGDSALYLCASSFDRLNTGELFFGEGSRLTVL.

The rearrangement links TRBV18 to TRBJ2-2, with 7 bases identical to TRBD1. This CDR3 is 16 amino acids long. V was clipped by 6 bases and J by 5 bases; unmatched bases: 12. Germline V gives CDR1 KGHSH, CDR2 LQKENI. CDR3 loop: CASSQAGDRYTGELFF. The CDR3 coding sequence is TGTGCCAGCTCCCAGGCAGGGGACAGATATACCGGGGAGCTGTTTTTT. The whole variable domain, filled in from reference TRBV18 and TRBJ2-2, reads NAGVMQNPRHLVRRRGQEARLRCSPMKGHSHVYWYRQLPEEGLKFMVYLQKENIIDESGMPKERFSAEFPKEGPSILRIQQVVRGDSAAYFCASSQAGDRYTGELFFGEGSRLTVL.

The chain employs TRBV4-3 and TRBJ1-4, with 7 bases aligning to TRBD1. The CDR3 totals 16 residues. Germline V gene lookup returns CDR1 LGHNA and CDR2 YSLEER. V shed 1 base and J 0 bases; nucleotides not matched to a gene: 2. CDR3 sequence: CASSQGRGTTNEKLFF. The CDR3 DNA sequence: TGCGCCAGCAGCCAAGGCAGGGGGACAACTAATGAAAAACTGTTTTTT.

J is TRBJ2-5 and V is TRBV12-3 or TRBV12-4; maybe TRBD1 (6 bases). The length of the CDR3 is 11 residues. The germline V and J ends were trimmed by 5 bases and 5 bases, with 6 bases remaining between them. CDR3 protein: CASSDRETQYF. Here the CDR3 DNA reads TGTGCCAGCAGTGACAGGGAGACCCAGTACTTC.